This T cell receptor beta chain was captured by sequencing in a study of cytomegalovirus exposure and HLA in healthy donors. Study-wide findings and caveats: Immune exposure data for these donors was limited to CMV serostatus. Sequencing probably produced one cluster of sequence variants that were highly shared. Relative to the approximately 680-donor mean, N-insertions were reportedly fewer in an Asian-associated ancestry cluster in a later analysis. A list of 150 to 200 TCR beta chains associated with cytomegalovirus was given.

On this clone itself: The antigen remains undetermined.

V trimming: 5 bases; J trimming: 1 base; junction bases outside the gene matches: 4. This CDR3 region has 14 residues. The germline V gene has CDR1 SGHTA and CDR2 FQGNSA. The PCR was carried out with 60 Vbeta primers and 13 Jbeta primers. Sequenced by immunoSEQ multiplex PCR; TCRdb stores in-frame clones only, minus some. The data hold some 51,000 clones, with approximately 80% observed a single time. The V call is TRBV7-2, the J call TRBJ2-7; 8 nucleotides line up with TRBD1. The TCR was taken from a female donor in good health and CMV-seronegative. The specimen sequenced was PBMCs. CDR3 in DNA: TGTGCCAGCAGCCTGGACAGGGAATCCTACGAGCAGTACTTC. It is translated as CASSLDRESYEQYF.